The 10 T cell receptor beta chains presented below share a single source sample, sequenced in a study of control samples from healthy donors and cancer patients. Data came from immunoSEQ multiplex PCR; TCRdb stores just in-frame clones and leaves some out. Of 93,000 or so clones in the sample, approximately 90% are singletons; the top ten hold about a fifth. The sequenced material came from PBMCs. These receptors all stem from a man in his 60s with lung cancer.

This clone has only a few counts. This rearrangement joins TRBV27 to TRBJ2-7; 9 nucleotides align to TRBD1. The CDR3 covers 15 residues. Germline trimming cut 8 bases from V and 6 bases from J; bases unmatched to any gene: 14. CDR1 MNHEY and CDR2 SMNVEV come from the germline V gene (reference sequence). The CDR3 reads CASRYSGTGSSEQYF. The CDR3 DNA follows: TGTGCCAGCCGCTATTCCGGGACAGGGTCCAGCGAGCAGTACTTC.

This clone occurred once. The chain couples TRBV2 to TRBJ2-2; 13 bases match TRBD2. With 4 bases clipped from V and 4 bases from J, the junction kept 0 bases outside the gene matches. The CDR3 has 15 amino acids. Germline V CDR1 and CDR2: SNHLY, FYNNEI. CDR3 sequence reads: CASSGTSGGTGELFF. CDR3 nucleotides: TGTGCCAGCAGTGGGACTAGCGGGGGCACCGGGGAGCTGTTTTTT. Drawing the rest from reference TRBV2 and TRBJ2-2, the complete variable domain is EPEVTQTPSHQVTQMGQEVILRCVPISNHLYFYWYRQILGQKVEFLVSFYNNEISEKSEIFDDQFSVERPDGSNFTLKIRSTKLEDSAMYFCASSGTSGGTGELFFGEGSRLTVL.

V is TRBV6-6 and J is TRBJ2-2, with D hard to call. Deletions cut 8 bases from V and 7 bases from J, with 14 bases between. The CDR3 runs 13 residues. Germline V gene data show CDR1 as MNHNY and CDR2 as SVGAGI (reference sequence). CDR3: CASRDKIIGELFF. CDR3 DNA sequence: TGTGCCAGCCGAGATAAAATTATCGGGGAGCTGTTTTTT.

The gene calls are TRBV20-1 and TRBJ1-3; D not certain. The CDR3 runs 11 residues. CDR1 and CDR2 from the germline V gene are DFQATT and SNEGSKA (reference sequence). Between the trimmed V and J ends, which lost 0 bases and 14 bases, there was a span of 11 bases. CDR3 in amino acids: CSARDRILLYF. In nucleotides, the CDR3 is TGCAGTGCTAGAGACAGGATCCTTCTATATTTT.

This clone was seen only once. This chain joins TRBV5-1 and TRBJ2-1; no reliable D call. V dropped 0 bases and J dropped 3 bases, with 10 bases sitting between them. CDR1 and CDR2 (germline): SGHRS, YFSETQ. This CDR3 region has 15 residues. The CDR3 coding sequence is TGCGCCAGCAGCTTGGAAGGTATGGGCTACAATGAGCAGTTCTTC. The encoded protein is CASSLEGMGYNEQFF. The variable domain in full, with the rest retrieved from reference TRBV5-1 and TRBJ2-1, is KAGVTQTPRYLIKTRGQQVTLSCSPISGHRSVSWYQQTPGQGLQFLFEYFSETQRNKGNFPGRFSGRQFSNSRSEMNVSTLELGDSALYLCASSLEGMGYNEQFFGPGTRLTVL.

The chain recombines TRBV18 with TRBJ1-1, with a possible D match to TRBD1 (5 bases). CDR1 is KGHSH, CDR2 LQKENI, per germline. Deletions cut 3 bases from V and 8 bases from J, with 13 bases between. The CDR3 totals 13 residues. This CDR3 is CASSPGTSPEAFF. The CDR3, as DNA: TGTGCCAGCTCACCTGGGACGTCTCCGGAAGCTTTCTTT. Full variable domain (outside the CDR3, taken from reference TRBV18 and TRBJ1-1): NAGVMQNPRHLVRRRGQEARLRCSPMKGHSHVYWYRQLPEEGLKFMVYLQKENIIDESGMPKERFSAEFPKEGPSILRIQQVVRGDSAAYFCASSPGTSPEAFFGQGTRLTVV.

The chain combines TRBV6-5 with TRBJ2-3, with 8 bases matching TRBD1. V shed 7 bases and J 4 bases; nucleotides not matched to a gene: 7. The CDR3 length is 14 residues. Germline-derived CDR1 and CDR2 are MNHEY and SVGAGI. The CDR3 loop reads CASTAGTGADTQYF. CDR3 sequence (DNA): TGTGCCAGCACCGCCGGGACAGGAGCAGATACGCAGTATTTT.

V is TRBV6-5 and J is TRBJ2-5; TRBD2 agrees at 13 bases. Germline V gene lookup returns CDR1 MNHEY and CDR2 SVGAGI. This CDR3 has 16 residues. V lost 4 bases, J lost 0 bases, and 2 bases stayed unmatched. The CDR3 sequence is CASSFTSGGDQETQYF. CDR3 nucleotides: TGTGCCAGCAGTTTTACTAGCGGGGGGGACCAAGAGACCCAGTACTTC.

The V gene is TRBV12-3 or TRBV12-4, the J gene TRBJ1-2; D remains unclear. Trimming shortened V by 1 base and J by 6 bases, and 6 bases separated the two germline ends. The CDR3 spans 12 residues. In DNA, the CDR3 is TGTGCCAGCAGTTTAGGAACGAATGGCTACACCTTC. Translating gives CASSLGTNGYTF.

The chain has TRBV4-2 and TRBJ2-5; 11 bases match TRBD2. The germline V gene has CDR1 LGHNA and CDR2 YNFKEQ. The CDR3 runs to 16 residues. With V trimmed by 1 base and J by 3 bases, 4 bases remained unmatched. The CDR3 region has the DNA TGTGCCAGCAGCCAAGGGCATAGCGGGGGGGAAGAGACCCAGTACTTC. Amino acids: CASSQGHSGGEETQYF.